This TCR beta chain was identified in a study of T cells in pancreatic ductal adenocarcinoma. Surgery without prior neoadjuvant therapy was the treatment of the selected pancreatic ductal adenocarcinoma patients. This clone was observed a handful of times. As yet, its antigen is unknown. Profiled with immunoSEQ multiplex PCR; TCRdb holds only in-frame clones, not every one. In the table there are more than 8,500 clones, 67% of which are singletons. V lost 3 bases, J lost 4 bases, and 15 bases lay in between. The CDR3 consists of 15 residues. Per germline, CDR1 SEHNR and CDR2 FQNEAQ (reference sequence). Study outcomes and limitations: The resected pancreatic cancer cohort was biased toward the minority with early-stage disease. Tumor and blood clonality did not differ significantly, about 0.11 versus 0.078.

Material: pancreatic tumor tissue. The TCR sequence derives from a human donor with pancreatic ductal adenocarcinoma. The chain couples TRBV7-9 to TRBJ1-2, with a weak D call TRBD1 (6 bases). CDR3 region: CASSLGTGTPYGYTF. The CDR3 nucleotides are TGTGCCAGCAGCTTGGGTACCGGGACACCCTATGGCTACACCTTC.